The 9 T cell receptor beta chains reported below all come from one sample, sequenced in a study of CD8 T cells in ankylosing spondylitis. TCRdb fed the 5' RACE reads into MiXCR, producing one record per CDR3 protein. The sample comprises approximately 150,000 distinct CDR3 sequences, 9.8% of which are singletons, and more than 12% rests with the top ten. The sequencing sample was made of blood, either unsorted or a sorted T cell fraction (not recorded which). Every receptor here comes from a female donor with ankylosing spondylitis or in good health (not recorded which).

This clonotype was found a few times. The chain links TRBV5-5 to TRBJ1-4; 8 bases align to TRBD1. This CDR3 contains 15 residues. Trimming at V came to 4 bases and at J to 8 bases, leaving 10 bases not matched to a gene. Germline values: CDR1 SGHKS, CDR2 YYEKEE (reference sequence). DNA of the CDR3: TGTGCCAGCAGCGTCACAGGGGGAACGGGGGAAAAACTGTTTTTT. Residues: CASSVTGGTGEKLFF.

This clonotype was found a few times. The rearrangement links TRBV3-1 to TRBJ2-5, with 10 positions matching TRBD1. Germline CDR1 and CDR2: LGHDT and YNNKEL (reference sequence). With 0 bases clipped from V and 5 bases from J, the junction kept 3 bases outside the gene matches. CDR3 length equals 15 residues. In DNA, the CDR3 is TGTGCCAGCAGCCAAGAGGACAGGGGGGGGGAGACCCAGTACTTC. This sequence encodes CASSQEDRGGETQYF.

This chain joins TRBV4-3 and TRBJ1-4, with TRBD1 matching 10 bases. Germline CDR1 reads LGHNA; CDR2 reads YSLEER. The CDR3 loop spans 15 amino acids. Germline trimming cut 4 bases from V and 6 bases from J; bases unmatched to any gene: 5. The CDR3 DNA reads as TGCGCCAGCAGCCGCGGGACAGGGGACGATGAAAAACTGTTTTTT. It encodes CASSRGTGDDEKLFF.

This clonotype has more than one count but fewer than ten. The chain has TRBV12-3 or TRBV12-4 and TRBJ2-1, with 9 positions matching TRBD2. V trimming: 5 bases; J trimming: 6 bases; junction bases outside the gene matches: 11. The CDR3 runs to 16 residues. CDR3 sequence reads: CASSLLERGVGNEQFF. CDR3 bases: TGTGCCAGCAGTCTTCTTGAGCGGGGGGTTGGCAATGAGCAGTTCTTC.

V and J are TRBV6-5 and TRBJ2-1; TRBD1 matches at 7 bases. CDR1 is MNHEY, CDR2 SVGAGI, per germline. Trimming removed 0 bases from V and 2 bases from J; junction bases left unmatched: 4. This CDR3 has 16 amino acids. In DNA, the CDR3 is TGTGCCAGCAGTTACTCGGGGGACAGTGCCTACAATGAGCAGTTCTTC. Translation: CASSYSGDSAYNEQFF.

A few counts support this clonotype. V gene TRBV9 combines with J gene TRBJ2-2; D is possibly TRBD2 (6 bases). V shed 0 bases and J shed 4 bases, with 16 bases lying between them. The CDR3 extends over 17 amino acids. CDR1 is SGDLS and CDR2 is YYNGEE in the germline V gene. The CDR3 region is CASSVGYTGEGTGELFF. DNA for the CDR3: TGTGCCAGCAGCGTAGGGTATACGGGAGAGGGCACCGGGGAGCTGTTTTTT.

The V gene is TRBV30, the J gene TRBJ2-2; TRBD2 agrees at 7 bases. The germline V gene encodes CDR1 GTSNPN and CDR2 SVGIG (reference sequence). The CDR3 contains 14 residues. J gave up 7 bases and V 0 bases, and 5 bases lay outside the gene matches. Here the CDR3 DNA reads TGTGCCTGGAGTGTCCAAGCGGGGAGCGGGGAGCTGTTTTTT. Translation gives CAWSVQAGSGELFF.

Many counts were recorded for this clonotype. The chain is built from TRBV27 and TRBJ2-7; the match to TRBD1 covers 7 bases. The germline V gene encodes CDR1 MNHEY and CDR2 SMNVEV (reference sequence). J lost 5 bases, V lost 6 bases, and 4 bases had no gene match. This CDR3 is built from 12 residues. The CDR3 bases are TGTGCCAGCAGCGTTACAGGGGACGAGCAGTACTTC. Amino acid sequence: CASSVTGDEQYF.

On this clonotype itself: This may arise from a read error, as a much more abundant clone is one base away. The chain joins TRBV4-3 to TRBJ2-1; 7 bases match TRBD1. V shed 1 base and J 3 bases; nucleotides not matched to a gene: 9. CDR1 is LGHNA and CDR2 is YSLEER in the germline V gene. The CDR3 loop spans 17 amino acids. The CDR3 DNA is TGCGCCAGCAGCCAAGCTAGTATGACAGGGAGCTACAATGAGCAGTTCTTC. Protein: CASSQASMTGSYNEQFF.